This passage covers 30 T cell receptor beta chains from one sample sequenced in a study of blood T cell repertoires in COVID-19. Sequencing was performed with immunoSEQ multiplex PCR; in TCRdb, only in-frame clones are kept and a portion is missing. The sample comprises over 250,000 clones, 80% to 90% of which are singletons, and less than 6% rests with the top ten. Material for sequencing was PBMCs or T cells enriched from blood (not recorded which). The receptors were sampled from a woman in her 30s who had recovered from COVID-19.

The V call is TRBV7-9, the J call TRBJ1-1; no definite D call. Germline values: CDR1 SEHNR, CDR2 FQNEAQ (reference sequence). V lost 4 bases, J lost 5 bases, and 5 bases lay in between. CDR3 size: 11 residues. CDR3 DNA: TGTGCCAGCAGCTGGACTACTGAAGCTTTCTTT. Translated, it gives CASSWTTEAFF. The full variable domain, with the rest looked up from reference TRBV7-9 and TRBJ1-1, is DTGVSQNPRHKITKRGQNVTFRCDPISEHNRLYWYRQTLGQGPEFLTYFQNEAQLEKSRLLSDRFSAERPKGSFSTLEIQRTEQGDSAMYLCASSWTTEAFFGQGTRLTVV.

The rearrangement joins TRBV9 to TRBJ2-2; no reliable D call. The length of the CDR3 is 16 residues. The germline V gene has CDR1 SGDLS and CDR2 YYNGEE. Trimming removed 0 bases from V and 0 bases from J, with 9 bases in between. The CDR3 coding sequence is TGTGCCAGCAGCGTAGCTCCCTTTGCGAACACCGGGGAGCTGTTTTTT. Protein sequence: CASSVAPFANTGELFF. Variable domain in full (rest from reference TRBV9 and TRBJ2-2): DSGVTQTPKHLITATGQRVTLRCSPRSGDLSVYWYQQSLDQGLQFLIQYYNGEERAKGNILERFSAQQFPDLHSELNLSSLELGDSALYFCASSVAPFANTGELFFGEGSRLTVL.

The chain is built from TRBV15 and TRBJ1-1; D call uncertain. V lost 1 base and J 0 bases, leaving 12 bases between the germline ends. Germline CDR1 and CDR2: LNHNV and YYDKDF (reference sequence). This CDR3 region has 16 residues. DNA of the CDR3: TGTGCCACCAGCAGAGGTAGGAGTGCCTTGAACACTGAAGCTTTCTTT. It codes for CATSRGRSALNTEAFF.

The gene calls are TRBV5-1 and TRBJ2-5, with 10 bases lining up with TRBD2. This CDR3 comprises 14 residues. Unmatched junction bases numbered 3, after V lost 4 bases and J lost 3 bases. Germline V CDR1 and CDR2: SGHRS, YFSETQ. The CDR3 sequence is CASSHGLAEETQYF. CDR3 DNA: TGCGCCAGCAGCCATGGACTAGCGGAAGAGACCCAGTACTTC.

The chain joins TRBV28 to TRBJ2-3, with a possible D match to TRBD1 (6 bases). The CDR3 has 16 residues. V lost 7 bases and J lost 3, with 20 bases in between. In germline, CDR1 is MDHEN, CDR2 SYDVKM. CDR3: CASNDQGRGRTDTQYF. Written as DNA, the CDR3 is TGTGCCAGCAATGACCAGGGCAGGGGACGAACAGATACGCAGTATTTT.

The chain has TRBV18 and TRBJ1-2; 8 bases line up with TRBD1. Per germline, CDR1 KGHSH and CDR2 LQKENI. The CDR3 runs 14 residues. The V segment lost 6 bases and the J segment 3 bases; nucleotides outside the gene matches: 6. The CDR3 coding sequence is TGTGCCAGCTCCCAGGGGGCAGGCGACTATGGCTACACCTTC. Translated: CASSQGAGDYGYTF.

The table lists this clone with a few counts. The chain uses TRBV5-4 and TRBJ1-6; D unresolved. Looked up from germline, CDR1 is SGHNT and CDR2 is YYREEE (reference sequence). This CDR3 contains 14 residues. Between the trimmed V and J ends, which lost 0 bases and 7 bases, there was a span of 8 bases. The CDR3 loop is CASSLETGNSPLHF. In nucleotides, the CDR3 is TGTGCCAGCAGCTTGGAGACGGGGAATTCACCCCTCCACTTT.

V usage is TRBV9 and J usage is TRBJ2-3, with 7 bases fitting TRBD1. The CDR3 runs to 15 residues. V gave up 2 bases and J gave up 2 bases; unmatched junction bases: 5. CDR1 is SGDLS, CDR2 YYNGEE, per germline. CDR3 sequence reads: CASSVETGSTDTQYF. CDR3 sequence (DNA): TGTGCCAGCAGCGTCGAGACAGGGTCCACAGATACGCAGTATTTT.

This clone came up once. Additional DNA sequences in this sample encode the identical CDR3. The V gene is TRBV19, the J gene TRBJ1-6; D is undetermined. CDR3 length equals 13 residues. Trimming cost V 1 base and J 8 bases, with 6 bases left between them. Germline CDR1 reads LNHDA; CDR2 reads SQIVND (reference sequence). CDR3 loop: CASSIGRDSPLHF. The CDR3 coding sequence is TGTGCCAGTAGTATAGGGAGGGATTCACCCCTCCACTTT.

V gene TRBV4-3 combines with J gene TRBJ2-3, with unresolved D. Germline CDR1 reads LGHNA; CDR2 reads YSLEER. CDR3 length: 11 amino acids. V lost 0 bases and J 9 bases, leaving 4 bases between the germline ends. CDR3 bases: TGCGCCAGCAGCCAAGACAGAACGCAGTATTTT. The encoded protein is CASSQDRTQYF.

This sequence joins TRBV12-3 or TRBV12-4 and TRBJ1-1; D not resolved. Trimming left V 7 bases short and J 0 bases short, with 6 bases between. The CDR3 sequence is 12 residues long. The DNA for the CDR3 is TGTGCCAGCAAACGGGTGAACACTGAAGCTTTCTTT. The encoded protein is CASKRVNTEAFF.

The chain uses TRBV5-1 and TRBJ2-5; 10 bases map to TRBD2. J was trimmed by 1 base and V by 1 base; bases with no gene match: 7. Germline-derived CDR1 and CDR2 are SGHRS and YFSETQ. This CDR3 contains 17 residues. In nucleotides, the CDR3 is TGCGCCAGCAGCTTGATAGCGGGGGGCCTCGCCCAAGAGACCCAGTACTTC. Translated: CASSLIAGGLAQETQYF.

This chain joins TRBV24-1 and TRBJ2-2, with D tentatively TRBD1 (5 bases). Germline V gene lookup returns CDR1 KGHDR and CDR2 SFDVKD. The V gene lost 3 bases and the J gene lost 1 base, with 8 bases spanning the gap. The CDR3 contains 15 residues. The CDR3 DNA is TGTGCCACCAGTGATACCACAGGGAACACCGGGGAGCTGTTTTTT. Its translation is CATSDTTGNTGELFF.

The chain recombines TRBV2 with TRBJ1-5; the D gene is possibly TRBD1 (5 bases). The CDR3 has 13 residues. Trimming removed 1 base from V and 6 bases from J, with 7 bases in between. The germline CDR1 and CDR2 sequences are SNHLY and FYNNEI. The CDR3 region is CASSEVGGQPQHF. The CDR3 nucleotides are TGTGCCAGCAGTGAAGTGGGGGGTCAGCCCCAGCATTTT.

The CDR3 nucleotides are TGTGCCAGCAGCAGAAGGACGCGGGGGGTGAACTCCTACGAGCAGTACTTC. It yields the protein CASSRRTRGVNSYEQYF. The genes are TRBV28 and TRBJ2-7; 8 nucleotides match TRBD2. Per the germline V gene, CDR1 is MDHEN and CDR2 is SYDVKM. After removal of 6 bases from V and 0 bases from J, the junction contained 13 bases not matched to a gene. This CDR3 spans 17 amino acids.

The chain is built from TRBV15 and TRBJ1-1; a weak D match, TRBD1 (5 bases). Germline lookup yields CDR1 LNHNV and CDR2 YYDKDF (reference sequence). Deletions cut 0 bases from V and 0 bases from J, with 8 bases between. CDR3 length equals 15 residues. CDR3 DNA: TGTGCCACCAGCAGAGATACGGACATGAACACTGAAGCTTTCTTT. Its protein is CATSRDTDMNTEAFF.

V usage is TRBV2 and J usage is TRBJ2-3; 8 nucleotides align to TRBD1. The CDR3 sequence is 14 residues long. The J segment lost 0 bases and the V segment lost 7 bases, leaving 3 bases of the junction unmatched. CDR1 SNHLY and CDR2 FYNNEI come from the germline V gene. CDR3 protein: CASTRTGSTDTQYF. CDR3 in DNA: TGTGCCAGCACCAGGACAGGGAGCACAGATACGCAGTATTTT.

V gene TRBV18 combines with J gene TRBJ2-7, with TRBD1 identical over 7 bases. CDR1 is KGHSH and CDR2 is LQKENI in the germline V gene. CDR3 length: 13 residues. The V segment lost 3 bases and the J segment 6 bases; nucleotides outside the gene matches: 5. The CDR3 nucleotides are TGTGCCAGCTCACCGACAGGGATAAGCGAGCAGTACTTC. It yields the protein CASSPTGISEQYF.

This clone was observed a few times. CDR3 in amino acids: CASSPLDRDQPQHF. The CDR3 DNA reads as TGTGCCAGCAGTCCCCTTGACAGGGATCAGCCCCAGCATTTT. The gene calls are TRBV2 and TRBJ1-5, with 7 bases lining up with TRBD1. CDR1 and CDR2 (germline): SNHLY, FYNNEI. CDR3 size: 14 residues. The V gene end was trimmed by 5 bases and the J gene end by 5 bases; junction bases not matched to a gene: 6.

Here the CDR3 reads CASSRQGAEAFF. The CDR3 nucleotides are TGTGCCAGCAGCCGGCAGGGGGCTGAAGCTTTCTTT. J is TRBJ1-1 and V is TRBV13; TRBD1 aligns across 7 bases. Germline CDR1 reads PRHDT; CDR2 reads FYEKMQ (reference sequence). With 5 bases clipped from V and 6 bases from J, the junction kept 3 bases outside the gene matches. The CDR3 loop spans 12 amino acids.

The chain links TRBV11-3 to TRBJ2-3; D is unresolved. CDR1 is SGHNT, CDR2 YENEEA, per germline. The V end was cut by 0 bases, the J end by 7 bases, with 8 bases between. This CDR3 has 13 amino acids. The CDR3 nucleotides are TGTGCCAGCAGCTTAGAGGCAACCAATACGCAGTATTTT. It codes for CASSLEATNTQYF.

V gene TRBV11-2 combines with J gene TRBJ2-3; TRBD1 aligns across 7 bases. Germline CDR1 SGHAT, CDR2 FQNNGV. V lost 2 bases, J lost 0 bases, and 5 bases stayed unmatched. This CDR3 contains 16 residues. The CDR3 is CASSLLTGVSTDTQYF. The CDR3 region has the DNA TGTGCCAGCAGCTTATTAACAGGGGTCAGCACAGATACGCAGTATTTT.

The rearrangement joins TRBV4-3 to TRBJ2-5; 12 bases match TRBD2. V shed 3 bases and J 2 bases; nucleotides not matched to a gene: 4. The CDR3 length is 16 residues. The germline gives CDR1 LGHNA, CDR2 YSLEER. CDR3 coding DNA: TGCGCCAGCAGCCATGATACTAGCGGGGGGCAAGAGACCCAGTACTTC. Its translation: CASSHDTSGGQETQYF.

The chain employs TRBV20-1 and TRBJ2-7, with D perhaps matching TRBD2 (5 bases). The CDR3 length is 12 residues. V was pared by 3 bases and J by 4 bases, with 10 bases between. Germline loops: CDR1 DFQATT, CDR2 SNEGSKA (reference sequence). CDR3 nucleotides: TGCAGTGCTAGTTCGGGGTCTTACGAGCAGTACTTC. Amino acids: CSASSGSYEQYF.

The CDR3 region is CASSFQGQVSPLHF. For the CDR3, the DNA is TGTGCCAGCAGCTTCCAGGGGCAGGTTTCACCCCTCCACTTT. This chain links TRBV7-9 with TRBJ1-6; D perhaps matches TRBD1 (6 bases). Between the trimmed V and J ends, which lost 3 bases and 9 bases, there was a span of 12 bases. The CDR3 totals 14 residues. Germline V gene data show CDR1 as SEHNR and CDR2 as FQNEAQ (reference sequence).

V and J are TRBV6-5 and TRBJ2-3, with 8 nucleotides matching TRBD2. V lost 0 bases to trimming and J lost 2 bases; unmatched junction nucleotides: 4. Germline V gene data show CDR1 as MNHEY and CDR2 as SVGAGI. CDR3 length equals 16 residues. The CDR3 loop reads CASSYSAGGYTDTQYF. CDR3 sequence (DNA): TGTGCCAGCAGTTACTCGGCGGGGGGCTACACAGATACGCAGTATTTT.

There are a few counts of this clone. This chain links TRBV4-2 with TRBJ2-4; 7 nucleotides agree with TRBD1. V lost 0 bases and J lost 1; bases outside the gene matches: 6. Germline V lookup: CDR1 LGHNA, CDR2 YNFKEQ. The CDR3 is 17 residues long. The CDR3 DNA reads TGTGCCAGCAGCCAAGATCGACGACAGGGTGCCAAAAACATTCAGTACTTC. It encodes CASSQDRRQGAKNIQYF.

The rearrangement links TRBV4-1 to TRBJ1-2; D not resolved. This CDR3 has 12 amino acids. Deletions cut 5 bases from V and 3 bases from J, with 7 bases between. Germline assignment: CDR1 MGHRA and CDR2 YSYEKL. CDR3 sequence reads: CASSVGDYGYTF. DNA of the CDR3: TGCGCCAGCAGCGTGGGAGACTATGGCTACACCTTC.

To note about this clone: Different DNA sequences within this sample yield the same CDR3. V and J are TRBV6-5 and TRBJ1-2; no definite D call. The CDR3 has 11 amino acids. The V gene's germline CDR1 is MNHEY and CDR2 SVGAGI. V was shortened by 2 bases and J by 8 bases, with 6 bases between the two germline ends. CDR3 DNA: TGTGCCAGCAGTTACCGGGGAGGCTACACCTTC. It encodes CASSYRGGYTF.

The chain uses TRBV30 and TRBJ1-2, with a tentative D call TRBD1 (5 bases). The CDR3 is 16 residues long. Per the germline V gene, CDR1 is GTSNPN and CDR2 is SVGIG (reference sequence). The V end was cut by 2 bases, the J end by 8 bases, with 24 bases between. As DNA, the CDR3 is TGTGCCTGGAGTCTCCCCGGGGGAACCGGGCTACGCGGCTACACCTTC. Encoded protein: CAWSLPGGTGLRGYTF.